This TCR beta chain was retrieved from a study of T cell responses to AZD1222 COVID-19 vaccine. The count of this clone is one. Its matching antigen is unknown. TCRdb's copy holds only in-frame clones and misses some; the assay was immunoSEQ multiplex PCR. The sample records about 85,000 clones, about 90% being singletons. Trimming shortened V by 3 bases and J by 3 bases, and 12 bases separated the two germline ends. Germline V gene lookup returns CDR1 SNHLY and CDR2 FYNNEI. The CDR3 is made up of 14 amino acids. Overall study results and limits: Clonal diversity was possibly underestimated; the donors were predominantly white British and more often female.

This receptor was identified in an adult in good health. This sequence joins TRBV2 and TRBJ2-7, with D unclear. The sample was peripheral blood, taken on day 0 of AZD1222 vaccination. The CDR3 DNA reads TGTGCCAGCAGTGAGATGCGGAGAAACTACGAGCAGTACTTC. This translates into CASSEMRRNYEQYF.